This T cell receptor (beta chain) was documented in a study of T cell repertoires in cytomegalovirus infection. This CDR3 contains 15 residues. Looked up from germline, CDR1 is MDHEN and CDR2 is SYDVKM. V was pared by 6 bases and J by 3 bases, with 11 bases of the junction left unmatched. A word on this clonotype: The antigen remains undetermined.

TCRdb analysed the reads with MiXCR anew, one entry per CDR3 protein. Seen here are 700,000 to 900,000 distinct CDR3 sequences, 25% to 30% observed once, and the top ten hold around 14%. The sample here was cultured CD8+ T cells from PBMCs, taken from culture after CMV antigen stimulation. The chain employs TRBV28 and TRBJ2-7; 7 positions agree with TRBD2. This clonotype was obtained from a human donor in good health (CMV status not recorded). Some clones in this sample may be carry-over from other donors' samples. The CDR3 DNA is TGTGCCAGCAGCCCTTGGGGGAGGGGACTCTACGAGCAGTACTTC. It specifies CASSPWGRGLYEQYF.